What follows are 10 T cell receptor beta chains derived from one specimen sequenced in a study of cytomegalovirus exposure and HLA in healthy donors. Primers included in the PCR were 60 Vbeta and 13 Jbeta primers. This table comes from immunoSEQ multiplex PCR, and its TCRdb copy is limited to in-frame clones, with some not included. The sample yields 190,000 or so clones, around 83% seen once. The sample comprised PBMCs. The receptors derive from a man in his fifties or sixties in good health and CMV-seronegative.

This chain connects TRBV28 to TRBJ2-5; tentatively, D is TRBD2 (5 bases). Judging by the DNA end, TRBJ2-7 fits better; the J call may be wrong. CDR3 length: 14 amino acids. Germline CDR1 and CDR2: MDHEN and SYDVKM. CDR3 residues: CASSSPSADDEQYF. For the CDR3, the DNA is TGTGCCAGCAGTTCCCCCTCAGCGGACGACGAGCAGTACTTC.

This sequence joins TRBV21-1 and TRBJ1-3. TRBV21-1 represents a pseudogene. The CDR3 covers 17 residues. CDR3 amino acids: CASSKVTGRSSGNTIYF. In DNA, the CDR3 is TGTGCCAGCAGCAAAGTTACGGGAAGGAGCTCTGGAAACACCATATATTTT.

The chain has TRBV11-3 and TRBJ2-5; possible D gene TRBD2, 5 bases. V dropped 5 bases and J dropped 0 bases, with 13 bases sitting between them. The CDR3 is made up of 15 amino acids. Germline V gene sequence: CDR1 SGHNT, CDR2 YENEEA. The CDR3 nucleotides read TGTGCCAGCAGCCCCGGGCGGGCGTACCAAGAGACCCAGTACTTC. Translation gives CASSPGRAYQETQYF.

The gene calls are TRBV6-1 and TRBJ1-2; D not resolved. CDR1 is MNHNS and CDR2 is SASEGT in the germline V gene. CDR3 length: 13 residues. Trimming removed 10 bases at V and 4 bases at J, with 16 bases between. In DNA, the CDR3 is TGTGCCACCCTCCCTCGGGAGTTCTATGGCTACACCTTC. Amino acid sequence: CATLPREFYGYTF.

The chain joins TRBV5-4 to TRBJ2-1, with 8 bases lining up with TRBD1. The CDR3 contains 16 residues. The V gene end was trimmed by 4 bases and the J gene end by 7 bases; junction bases not matched to a gene: 13. Germline V gene lookup returns CDR1 SGHNT and CDR2 YYREEE (reference sequence). CDR3 residues: CASSPWTGKLYNEQFF. Written as DNA, the CDR3 is TGTGCCAGCAGCCCGTGGACAGGGAAATTGTATAATGAGCAGTTCTTC.

The gene calls are TRBV9 and TRBJ2-7; the D gene is possibly TRBD2 (5 bases). CDR3 size: 16 residues. V lost 4 bases to trimming and J lost 3 bases, with 20 bases between them. The V gene's germline CDR1 is SGDLS and CDR2 YYNGEE. CDR3 residues: CASSPEGTQTIYEQYF. The CDR3 bases are TGTGCCAGCAGCCCAGAGGGAACCCAAACAATCTACGAGCAGTACTTC.

This clone was recorded a few times. The chain recombines TRBV7-9 with TRBJ1-1; perhaps TRBD1 as D (5 bases). The CDR3 extends over 14 amino acids. The germline gives CDR1 SEHNR, CDR2 FQNEAQ (reference sequence). V was trimmed by 5 bases and J by 2 bases, leaving 12 bases between them. The CDR3 bases are TGTGCCAGCAGCCTTGGGGGGATTAACACTGAAGCTTTCTTT. Amino acid sequence: CASSLGGINTEAFF.

The chain couples TRBV7-6 to TRBJ2-1; possible D gene TRBD1, 6 bases. CDR1 and CDR2 from the germline V gene are SGHVS and FNYEAQ. CDR3 length: 12 residues. Deletions cut 4 bases from V and 10 bases from J, with 11 bases between. The CDR3 region is CASSSQGSEQFF. CDR3 in DNA: TGTGCCAGCAGCTCCCAGGGGTCCGAGCAGTTCTTC.

This clone was observed a handful of times. The chain employs TRBV6-1 and TRBJ2-5; D gene unclear. The DNA matches TRBJ2-7 better at its end, which makes the J call doubtful. The CDR3 is made up of 13 amino acids. Germline CDR1 MNHNS, CDR2 SASEGT. The CDR3 sequence: CASSGPLSYEQYF. For the CDR3, the DNA is TGTGCCAGCAGTGGTCCCCTTTCCTACGAGCAGTACTTC.

This clone was observed a handful of times. The rearrangement uses TRBV9 and TRBJ1-5, with 12 bases matching TRBD1. Germline values: CDR1 SGDLS, CDR2 YYNGEE. V trimming: 2 bases; J trimming: 10 bases; junction bases outside the gene matches: 7. The CDR3 contains 15 residues. CDR3 sequence reads: CASSVGTGGLHPQHF. Here the CDR3 DNA reads TGTGCCAGCAGCGTCGGGACAGGGGGCCTCCATCCCCAGCATTTT. Supplemented by reference TRBV9 and TRBJ1-5, the full variable domain reads DSGVTQTPKHLITATGQRVTLRCSPRSGDLSVYWYQQSLDQGLQFLIQYYNGEERAKGNILERFSAQQFPDLHSELNLSSLELGDSALYFCASSVGTGGLHPQHFGDGTRLSIL.